This TCR beta chain is from a study of tissue T cells after allogeneic stem cell transplantation (dated by TCRdb to between 2021 and 2024). Regarding the complete study: TCR beta repertoires were profiled across many tissues obtained from research autopsies of patients with and without GVHD, as well as in mouse models of GVHD. The human arm was a prospective observational study without blinding or randomization.

Before genomic DNA isolation with the DNeasy Blood & Tissue Kit, mouse tissues were minced using razor blades in buffered saline. Overall study results and their limits: Within patients, how anatomically similar the tissues were was a key factor in shaping TCR repertoire composition, regardless of disease or transplant status. In both patients and mice, T cells from blood and spleen picked up only a limited part of the TCR repertoire that was detected in tissues. Only a few T cell clones appeared in more than one patient, yet motif-based clustering showed tissue-specific repertoire signatures that were shared between patients. The study did not determine which tissue TCRs were alloreactive or antigen-specific, and some clones might have been persisting host cells. The patient cohort was small and clinically heterogeneous, and sampling depth was acknowledged as a limitation.

As concerns this clone: No cognate antigen has been identified for it. Throughout, gene names and germline sequences are given for the mouse. From the germline J gene comes the end of the CDR3, since the read stops 1 residue before it.

The V end loses 2 bases and the J end loses 1 base, and a stretch of 7 bases separates them. The CDR3 sequence holds 13 residues, the cysteine and phenylalanine included. The DNA covers only part of the CDR3, 36 bases in frame from base 1. Looking up the germline V gene yields CDR1 GFQATS and CDR2 STVNSAI. Library method: the immunoSEQ multiplex PCR assay. Adaptive Biotechnologies performed the TCRbeta CDR3 sequencing at survey depth and reported CDR3 sequences, V/J genes, productive frequency and template counts. Amplification of TCR beta CDR3 regions was performed from genomic DNA rather than from RNA. The authors processed their data as follows. Pairwise repertoire overlap between tissues was quantified with Jensen-Shannon divergence, where 1 means complete divergence and 0 identical. Tissues were clustered by single-linkage agglomerative hierarchical clustering of pairwise JSD values and displayed as dendrograms. GLIPH2 was run on all patient samples with simulation_depth 1000, kmer_min_depth 3, cdr3_length_cutoff 8, keeping groups with more than two unique CDR3s. A standardized tissue-overlap score extrapolated Jaccard GLIPH-group overlap across patients to a standard repertoire size of 1000 clones. Associations of diversity with clinical or experimental variables used linear mixed-effect models with tissue fixed effects and individual random effects. TCRdb mirrors the immuneACCESS table, restricted to in-frame sequences. Some clones are absent from its copies; in checked studies, under half trace to an unresolved V gene, and the reason for the others is unknown. V and J calls plus clone size are reproduced from that table; the DNA served to infer D and trimming. This sample gives 15,000 to 20,000 clones in total; 70% of them show up just once. The ten largest make up roughly 0.91% of the sample.

The sample taken for sequencing was spleen. The sequence links TRBV20 to TRBJ2-3; 5 matching bases give a weak D call of TRBD1. This sequence was found in a female BALB/c mouse in good health. This mouse strain carries MHC haplotype H2-d. The sequenced part of the CDR3 DNA is TGTGGTGCTAGGAAGACAGGTGCAGAAACGCTGTAT. Translated, it reads CGARKTGAETLY. The full CDR3 sequence reads CGARKTGAETLYF.